This T cell receptor (beta chain) came from a study of CD8+CD57+ T cells in acquired aplastic anemia. Study-level results: Patients and controls shared 25 to 35 CD8+ CDR3 sequences, which appeared highly expressed in patients and within their immunodominant clones.

This CDR3 has 15 residues. CDR1 SNHLY and CDR2 FYNNEI come from the germline V gene. With 8 bases removed from V and 6 bases from J, the gap between germline ends came to 20 bases. A remark on this clonotype: Its antigen is still unknown.

Genomic DNA templated the TCR beta VDJ and CDR3 profiling. TCRdb reprocessed the reads with MiXCR, giving one entry per CDR3 protein. The sample includes hundreds of thousands of distinct CDR3 sequences, roughly 34% seen only once; the top ten take less than 0.85%. Patients chosen for sequencing had shown CD8+CD57+ cell expansion by flow cytometry. Every patient presented with severe acquired aplastic anemia. The material sequenced was sorted CD4+, CD8+, or CD8+CD57+ T cells (not recorded which) from PBMCs. The source of this sequence is a human donor with aplastic anemia. The rearrangement joins TRBV2 to TRBJ1-5; D may be TRBD1 (5 bases). CDR3 nucleotides: TGTGCCAGCGGGACGGATCTATCCACTAGTCAGCCCCAGCATTTT. This gives the protein CASGTDLSTSQPQHF. Combining the CDR3 with reference TRBV2 and TRBJ1-5 gives the whole variable domain EPEVTQTPSHQVTQMGQEVILRCVPISNHLYFYWYRQILGQKVEFLVSFYNNEISEKSEIFDDQFSVERPDGSNFTLKIRSTKLEDSAMYFCASGTDLSTSQPQHFGDGTRLSIL.